The T cell receptor beta chain under discussion was sequenced for a study of T cell repertoires in cytomegalovirus infection. Looking at the study overall: Matching HLA type, along with CMV infection, was indicated by public TCR beta signatures. General observations from the study: Dominant in the ex vivo response were TCR beta clonotypes restricted by HLA-C and specific for CMV. Accumulated public TCR beta family frequency recognized individuals carrying CMV together with the relevant HLA.

TCRdb analysed the reads with MiXCR anew, one entry per CDR3 protein. The sample lists about 830,000 distinct CDR3 sequences, around a third occurring once. A remark on this clonotype: Its antigen remains unidentified.

This clonotype was sampled from a human donor in good health (CMV status not recorded). Some clones in this sample may be carry-over from other donors' samples. This specimen was cultured CD8+ T cells from PBMCs, taken from culture after CMV antigen stimulation.

The CDR3 protein is CASSFRQMQYF. CDR3 bases: TGTGCCAGCAGCTTCCGACAGATGCAGTATTTT. The rearrangement links TRBV5-5 to TRBJ2-3, with a tentative D call TRBD1 (5 bases). Germline loops: CDR1 SGHKS, CDR2 YYEKEE (reference sequence). The CDR3 has 11 residues. V was trimmed by 2 bases and J by 11 bases, leaving 9 bases between them.